This entry lists 8 T cell receptor beta chains sequenced from one sample in a study of shared clonotypes between healthy human individuals. The repertoire was sequenced with immunoSEQ multiplex PCR; TCRdb's copy has only in-frame clones and lacks some. The sample contains 2.3 million or so clones, more than 85% of which appear only once. Material for sequencing was naive CD4+ T cells from PBMCs. Subset defined: CD45RA+ positively selected. The source is a man aged 18 to 30 in good health. Some clones in this sample may be carry-over from other donors' samples.

The chain is built from TRBV28 and TRBJ1-5; D is ambiguous. Looked up from germline, CDR1 is MDHEN and CDR2 is SYDVKM. There are 13 residues in the CDR3. V was trimmed by 4 bases and J by 6 bases, leaving 10 bases between them. The chain's CDR3 is CASSSGVLQPQHF. CDR3 DNA: TGTGCCAGCAGTTCGGGCGTGCTTCAGCCCCAGCATTTT.

This chain links TRBV18 with TRBJ1-1; TRBD1 might be the D (5 bases). The V gene's germline CDR1 is KGHSH and CDR2 LQKENI. The V and J ends lost 6 bases and 10 bases respectively, with 15 bases between them. The CDR3 runs 12 residues. The CDR3 spells CASSAGGVVAFF. For the CDR3, the DNA is TGTGCCAGCTCCGCAGGAGGGGTTGTAGCTTTCTTT.

The rearrangement links TRBV6-6 to TRBJ1-1; D is undetermined. The ends were cut back, 7 bases at V and 1 base at J, with 16 bases in the middle. The germline CDR1 and CDR2 sequences are MNHNY and SVGAGI (reference sequence). There are 15 residues in the CDR3. The CDR3 region is CASTTRTHSNTEAFF. The CDR3 DNA sequence: TGTGCCAGCACCACAAGGACGCATTCGAACACTGAAGCTTTCTTT.

J is TRBJ1-1 and V is TRBV7-3; D call uncertain. The CDR3 consists of 15 residues. Germline CDR1 SGHTA, CDR2 FQGTGA. V was cut by 2 bases and J by 8 bases, with 18 bases left in between. The CDR3 region is CASSLGTSPAAEAFF. The CDR3 bases are TGTGCCAGCAGCTTAGGAACTTCTCCGGCAGCAGAAGCTTTCTTT.

The rearrangement links TRBV6-5 to TRBJ1-2, with D hard to call. Germline-derived CDR1 and CDR2 are MNHEY and SVGAGI. Between the trimmed V and J ends, which lost 5 bases and 0 bases, there was a span of 10 bases. The CDR3 consists of 14 residues. The CDR3 is CASSTGLANYGYTF. In nucleotides, the CDR3 is TGTGCCAGCAGTACGGGCCTAGCTAACTATGGCTACACCTTC.

The rearrangement uses TRBV7-9 and TRBJ2-7, with D tentatively TRBD1 or TRBD2 (7 bases each). This CDR3 contains 13 residues. The ends were cut back, 5 bases at V and 7 bases at J, with 15 bases in the middle. Germline V gene lookup returns CDR1 SEHNR and CDR2 FQNEAQ (reference sequence). As DNA, the CDR3 is TGTGCCAGCAGCGGAGCAGGGGGAGGGGAGCAGTACTTC. Translation gives CASSGAGGGEQYF.

This clone was seen only once. The rearrangement uses TRBV7-8 and TRBJ2-7, with 10 nucleotides matching TRBD1. This CDR3 comprises 15 residues. Losses at the gene ends were 5 bases for V and 3 bases for J; bases not matched to a gene: 7. Germline V gene data show CDR1 as SGHVS and CDR2 as FQNEAQ. As DNA, the CDR3 is TGTGCCAGCAGCCTAGACAGGGGGCTTTTCTACGAGCAGTACTTC. It yields the protein CASSLDRGLFYEQYF. The variable domain in full, with the rest retrieved from reference TRBV7-8 and TRBJ2-7, is GAGVSQSPRYKVAKRGQDVALRCDPISGHVSLFWYQQALGQGPEFLTYFQNEAQLDKSGLPSDRFFAERPEGSVSTLKIQRTQQEDSAVYLCASSLDRGLFYEQYFGPGTRLTVT.

Points on this clone: Other DNA variants within this sample encode the same CDR3. The V and J genes are TRBV7-3 and TRBJ2-3, with D unclear. This CDR3 contains 14 residues. The V and J ends lost 2 bases and 3 bases respectively, with 9 bases between them. Germline CDR1 SGHTA, CDR2 FQGTGA. The CDR3 DNA follows: TGTGCCAGCAGCTTAGTGCCCAGGACAGATACGCAGTATTTT. As protein: CASSLVPRTDTQYF.